This T cell receptor beta chain was recovered during a study of blood T cell repertoires in COVID-19. The table came from immunoSEQ multiplex PCR; TCRdb's copy has only in-frame clones and leaves some out. Altogether around 250,000 clones are present, around 80% being singletons, with the ten largest covering 4.5% to 7%. This clone has a handful of counts. The germline V gene encodes CDR1 DFQATT and CDR2 SNEGSKA (reference sequence). There are 14 residues in the CDR3. With V trimmed by 3 bases and J by 0 bases, 5 bases remained unmatched. The sequenced material came from peripheral blood. This TCR derives from an older man with acute or convalescent COVID-19. V usage is TRBV20-1 and J usage is TRBJ2-7; 7 nucleotides align to TRBD2. Written as DNA, the CDR3 is TGCAGTGCTAGTCCCGGCGGGAGCTCCTACGAGCAGTACTTC. Translation: CSASPGGSSYEQYF.